This entry lists 15 T cell receptor beta chains sequenced from one sample in a study of Ad26.COV2.S vaccination and SARS-CoV-2 variants. Assay: immunoSEQ multiplex PCR; the TCRdb copy retains only in-frame clones and omits some. The table records about 480,000 clones, roughly nine tenths of them present only once. Treatment described: over 15 received Ad26.COV2.S at low or high dose, single or two shots; five or six received placebo; per-sample allocation not given. Day 63 after the first vaccine or placebo injection was the time point for sampling. The sample consisted of peripheral blood, taken in a trial of Ad26.COV2.S vaccine versus placebo. The receptor set was obtained from a person between 18 and 59 years old who received the Ad26.COV2.S COVID-19 vaccine or a placebo.

The chain carries TRBV19 and TRBJ2-3, with D hard to call. The V end lost 7 bases, the J end lost 2 bases, and 19 bases lay between the germline ends. The CDR3 is 16 amino acids. The germline gives CDR1 LNHDA, CDR2 SQIVND (reference sequence). CDR3 coding DNA: TGTGCCAGTAAGAGCCCGGGCAGGATCATCACAGATACGCAGTATTTT. Protein: CASKSPGRIITDTQYF.

The chain has TRBV7-2 and TRBJ1-5, with D unclear. CDR3 length equals 15 residues. Trimming cost V 4 bases and J 7 bases, with 17 bases left between them. Germline V gene lookup returns CDR1 SGHTA and CDR2 FQGNSA. CDR3: CASSSGGVGAQPQHF. CDR3 coding DNA: TGTGCCAGCAGCTCCGGTGGGGTCGGAGCGCAGCCCCAGCATTTT.

This chain joins TRBV7-8 and TRBJ2-5, with 9 bases fitting TRBD1. Trimming cost V 5 bases and J 3 bases; bases outside gene matches: 4. Germline V lookup: CDR1 SGHVS, CDR2 FQNEAQ. The CDR3 sequence is 14 residues long. The CDR3 protein is CASSGQGRKETQYF. The CDR3 DNA sequence: TGTGCCAGCAGCGGACAGGGGCGAAAAGAGACCCAGTACTTC.

The genes are TRBV30 and TRBJ2-6; D may be TRBD1 (6 bases). V lost 6 bases to trimming and J lost 1 base, with 10 bases between them. Germline CDR1 is GTSNPN and CDR2 is SVGIG (reference sequence). The CDR3 consists of 14 residues. CDR3 sequence: CACRRGSGANVLTF. The CDR3 DNA reads TGTGCCTGTCGAAGGGGGTCTGGGGCCAACGTCCTGACTTTC.

The genes are TRBV5-6 and TRBJ2-7, with TRBD2 as a possible D gene (5 bases). The germline V and J ends were trimmed by 1 base and 4 bases, with 12 bases remaining between them. Germline values: CDR1 SGHDT, CDR2 YYEEEE. This CDR3 region has 14 residues. The CDR3 nucleotides read TGTGCCAGCAGCTTGCGAGGGCCTGGGTACGAGCAGTACTTC. Translation: CASSLRGPGYEQYF.

The V call is TRBV2, the J call TRBJ1-2; 9 positions agree with TRBD1. The CDR3 runs 13 residues. Germline loops: CDR1 SNHLY, CDR2 FYNNEI. The V and J ends lost 5 bases and 8 bases, in that order; junction bases with no gene match: 6. The CDR3 coding sequence is TGTGCCAGCAGTTTGGACAGGGGCGAAGGCTACACCTTC. As protein: CASSLDRGEGYTF.

The V and J genes are TRBV5-6 and TRBJ1-6, with D maybe TRBD1 (5 bases). This CDR3 is built from 15 residues. Looked up from germline, CDR1 is SGHDT and CDR2 is YYEEEE. V dropped 0 bases and J dropped 9 bases, with 13 bases sitting between them. CDR3 nucleotides: TGTGCCAGCAGCTTGGTTGCCGGGGCCGGTTCACCCCTCCACTTT. Its translation is CASSLVAGAGSPLHF.

This chain joins TRBV6-2 or TRBV6-3 and TRBJ2-2, with D uncertain. CDR3 length: 13 residues. Looked up from germline, CDR1 is MNHEY and CDR2 is SVGEGT. V was shortened by 1 base and J by 6 bases, with 6 bases between the two germline ends. The CDR3 region is CASSYYQAGELFF. Here the CDR3 DNA reads TGTGCCAGCAGTTACTATCAGGCCGGGGAGCTGTTTTTT.

The chain carries TRBV5-1 and TRBJ2-1; tentative D call: TRBD1 (7 bases). The germline gives CDR1 SGHRS, CDR2 YFSETQ. The CDR3 has 15 amino acids. V was shortened by 0 bases and J by 3 bases, with 10 bases between the two germline ends. In DNA, the CDR3 is TGCGCCAGCAGCTTGGGCCAGGGGGGCTACAATGAGCAGTTCTTC. It translates to CASSLGQGGYNEQFF.

The genes are TRBV15 and TRBJ2-7; TRBD2 is a possible D gene (5 bases). The V end was cut by 3 bases, the J end by 1 base, with 13 bases between. This CDR3 contains 15 residues. The V gene's germline CDR1 is LNHNV and CDR2 YYDKDF (reference sequence). The CDR3, as DNA: TGTGCCACCAGCAGGTTAGGAGCGGATTCCTACGAGCAGTACTTC. It yields the protein CATSRLGADSYEQYF.

This chain connects TRBV10-3 to TRBJ1-2; 7 bases match TRBD1. Germline V CDR1 and CDR2: ENHRY, SYGVKD. The CDR3 length is 14 residues. After removal of 7 bases from V and 7 bases from J, the junction contained 12 bases not matched to a gene. The chain's CDR3 is CAITGQEYRVGYTF. Written as DNA, the CDR3 is TGTGCCATCACTGGACAGGAATACCGCGTTGGCTACACCTTC.

The V and J genes are TRBV5-4 and TRBJ2-7; 9 bases agree with TRBD1. V lost 4 bases to trimming and J lost 6 bases; unmatched junction nucleotides: 5. Germline-derived CDR1 and CDR2 are SGHNT and YYREEE (reference sequence). CDR3 length: 13 residues. The chain's CDR3 is CASSNTGGGEQYF. DNA of the CDR3: TGTGCCAGCAGCAATACAGGGGGCGGCGAGCAGTACTTC.

V and J are TRBV9 and TRBJ2-7; 8 nucleotides line up with TRBD1. V lost 3 bases, J lost 4 bases, and 9 bases stayed unmatched. The CDR3 has 15 residues. Germline V gene sequence: CDR1 SGDLS, CDR2 YYNGEE. CDR3 residues: CASSEGQGAWYEQYF. The CDR3 region has the DNA TGTGCCAGCAGCGAGGGCCAGGGGGCTTGGTACGAGCAGTACTTC.

The chain couples TRBV19 to TRBJ1-1; 7 nucleotides agree with TRBD1. V trimming: 9 bases; J trimming: 1 base; junction bases outside the gene matches: 17. Germline CDR1 reads LNHDA; CDR2 reads SQIVND (reference sequence). This CDR3 is 17 amino acids long. CDR3 bases: TGTGCCAGCTTCTCTCCGAGACAGGGTTACGAGAACACTGAAGCTTTCTTT. It encodes CASFSPRQGYENTEAFF. The variable domain in full, with the rest retrieved from reference TRBV19 and TRBJ1-1, is DGGITQSPKYLFRKEGQNVTLSCEQNLNHDAMYWYRQDPGQGLRLIYYSQIVNDFQKGDIAEGYSVSREKKESFPLTVTSAQKNPTAFYLCASFSPRQGYENTEAFFGQGTRLTVV.

The chain links TRBV18 to TRBJ1-5; tentative D call: TRBD1 (6 bases). Germline values: CDR1 KGHSH, CDR2 LQKENI. The CDR3 is made up of 16 amino acids. The germline V and J ends were trimmed by 3 bases and 7 bases, with 19 bases remaining between them. CDR3 region: CASSPVHTGTDQPQHF. Here the CDR3 DNA reads TGTGCCAGCTCACCCGTCCATACAGGGACGGACCAGCCCCAGCATTTT.